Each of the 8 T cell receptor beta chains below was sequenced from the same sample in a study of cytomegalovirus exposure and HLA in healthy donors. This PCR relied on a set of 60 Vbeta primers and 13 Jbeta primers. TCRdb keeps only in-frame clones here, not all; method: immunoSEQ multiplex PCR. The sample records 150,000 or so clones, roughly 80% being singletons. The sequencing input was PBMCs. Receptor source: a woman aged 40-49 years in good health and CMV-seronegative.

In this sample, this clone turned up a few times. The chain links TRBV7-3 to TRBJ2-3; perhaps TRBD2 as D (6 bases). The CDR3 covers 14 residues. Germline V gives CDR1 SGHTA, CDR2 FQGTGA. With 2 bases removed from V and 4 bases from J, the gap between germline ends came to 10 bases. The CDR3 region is CASSLSGAPDTQYF. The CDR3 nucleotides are TGTGCCAGCAGCTTATCGGGAGCCCCAGATACGCAGTATTTT.

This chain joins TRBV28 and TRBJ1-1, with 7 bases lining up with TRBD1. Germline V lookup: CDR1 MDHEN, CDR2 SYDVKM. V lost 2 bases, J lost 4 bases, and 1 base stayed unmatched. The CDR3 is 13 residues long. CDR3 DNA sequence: TGTGCCAGCAGTTTAGCAGGGGGCACTGAAGCTTTCTTT. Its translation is CASSLAGGTEAFF.

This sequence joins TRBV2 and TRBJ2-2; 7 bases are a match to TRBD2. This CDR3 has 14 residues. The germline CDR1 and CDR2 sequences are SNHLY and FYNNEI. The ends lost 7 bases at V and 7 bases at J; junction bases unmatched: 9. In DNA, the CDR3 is TGTGCCAGCAACCCCCGGGGGGTGGGCGGGGAGCTGTTTTTT. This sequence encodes CASNPRGVGGELFF.

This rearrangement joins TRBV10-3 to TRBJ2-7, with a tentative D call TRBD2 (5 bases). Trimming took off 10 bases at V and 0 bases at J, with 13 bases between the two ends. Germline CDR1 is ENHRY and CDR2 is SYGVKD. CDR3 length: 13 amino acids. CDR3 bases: TGTGCCAGCTATGGCGGGCGCTCCTACGAGCAGTACTTC. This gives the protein CASYGGRSYEQYF.

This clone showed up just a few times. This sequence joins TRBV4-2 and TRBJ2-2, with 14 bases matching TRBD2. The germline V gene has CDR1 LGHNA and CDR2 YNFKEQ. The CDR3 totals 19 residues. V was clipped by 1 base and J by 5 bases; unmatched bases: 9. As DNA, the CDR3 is TGTGCCAGCAGCCAAGTCGGACTAGCGGGAGGAGGTATAACCGGGGAGCTGTTTTTT. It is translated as CASSQVGLAGGGITGELFF.

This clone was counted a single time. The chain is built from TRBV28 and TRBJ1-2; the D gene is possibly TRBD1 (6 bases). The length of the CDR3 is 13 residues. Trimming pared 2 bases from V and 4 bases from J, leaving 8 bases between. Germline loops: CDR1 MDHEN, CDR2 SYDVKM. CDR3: CASSLQGGYGYTF. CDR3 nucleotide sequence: TGTGCCAGCAGTTTACAAGGGGGCTATGGCTACACCTTC.

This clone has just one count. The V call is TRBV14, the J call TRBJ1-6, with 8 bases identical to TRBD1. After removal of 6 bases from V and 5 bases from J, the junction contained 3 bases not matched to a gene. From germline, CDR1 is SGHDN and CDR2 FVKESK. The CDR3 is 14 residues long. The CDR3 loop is CASRRQGHNSPLHF. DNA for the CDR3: TGTGCCAGCAGGCGACAGGGGCATAATTCACCCCTCCACTTT.

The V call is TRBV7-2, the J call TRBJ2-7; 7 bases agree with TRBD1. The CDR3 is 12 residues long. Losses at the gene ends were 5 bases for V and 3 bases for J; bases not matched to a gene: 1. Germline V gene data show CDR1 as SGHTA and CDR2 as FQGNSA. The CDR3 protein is CASSGTDYEQYF. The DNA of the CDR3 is TGTGCCAGCAGCGGGACAGACTACGAGCAGTACTTC.